The entry that follows covers one T cell receptor (beta chain) sequence. Its target is unknown. These data come from a study of cytomegalovirus exposure and HLA in healthy donors. For the study at large: Later, an analysis reported that the roughly 120 validation repertoires had used the same platform as the 500 to 800 first-cohort repertoires.

Study-wide findings and caveats: According to a subsequent analysis, TCR clusters identified in the first cohort showed a tendency to co-occur across the roughly 120 validation repertoires.

Sequenced by immunoSEQ multiplex PCR; TCRdb stores in-frame clones only, minus some. The sample yields 120,000 or so clones, 80% to 90% seen once. This TCR was recovered from a woman aged 18-29 years in good health and CMV-seronegative. Sequences were obtained from PBMCs.

The CDR3 loop is CAWSDTSDTQYF. The CDR3 bases are TGTGCCTGGAGTGATACATCCGATACGCAGTATTTT. The chain carries TRBV30 and TRBJ2-3; the D is unclear. This CDR3 region has 12 residues. CDR1 is GTSNPN and CDR2 is SVGIG in the germline V gene (reference sequence). Deletions cut 1 base from V and 6 bases from J, with 8 bases between.